This TCR beta chain derives from a study of cytomegalovirus exposure and HLA in healthy donors. The table came from immunoSEQ multiplex PCR; TCRdb's copy has only in-frame clones and leaves some out. The data show about 200,000 clones, more than 75% seen once. The J segment lost 8 bases and the V segment lost 3 bases, leaving 6 bases of the junction unmatched. Germline CDR1 and CDR2: MNHEY and SMNVEV (reference sequence). The CDR3 sequence is 15 residues long. The donors were in the 120-subject validation cohort, distinct from the roughly 720-subject first cohort. Input material: PBMCs. This sequence was found in a woman younger than 30 in good health and CMV-seropositive. This chain links TRBV27 with TRBJ2-1; 11 bases agree with TRBD2. CDR3 coding DNA: TGTGCCAGCAGTTTTGAGGCTAGCGGGAGGTATGAGCAGTTCTTC. Amino acids: CASSFEASGRYEQFF.